Listed here are 20 T cell receptor beta chains from one sample, sequenced in a study of Graves' ophthalmopathy and Graves' hyperthyroidism. Scientists amplified the TCR beta CDR3 regions from RNA transcripts. After a first-round RT-PCR with HTBI primers, a second-round multiplex PCR was run. MiXCR, run by TCRdb on the multiplex PCR reads, gives a single entry per CDR3 protein. The sample lists around 1.1 million distinct CDR3 sequences, 36% occurring once. Sequenced: peripheral blood or thyroid tissue (not recorded which). Receptors were obtained from an adult man with Graves' hyperthyroidism.

Turning to this clonotype: The junction does not match germline at one end; this may be a read error. The V gene is TRBV7-2, the J gene TRBJ2-2; 11 nucleotides line up with TRBD2. Germline V CDR1 and CDR2: SGHTA, FQGNSA. The CDR3 consists of 16 residues. In DNA, the CDR3 is TGTGTCAGCAGCCCAAGACTAGCGGGGTTCGCCGGGGAGCTGTTTTTT. Protein sequence: CVSSPRLAGFAGELFF.

In nucleotides, the CDR3 is TGTGCCAGCAGCCCCCGACAGGGGGCGGAGGAGCAGTACTTC. Translating it yields CASSPRQGAEEQYF. The chain carries TRBV7-8 and TRBJ2-7, with 10 bases identical to TRBD1. Per the germline V gene, CDR1 is SGHVS and CDR2 is FQNEAQ. V lost 5 bases to trimming and J lost 7 bases; unmatched junction nucleotides: 8. The CDR3 covers 14 residues.

This clonotype was counted a few times. The chain combines TRBV4-1 with TRBJ1-5; 8 nucleotides line up with TRBD1. Germline trimming cut 5 bases from V and 0 bases from J; bases unmatched to any gene: 12. Germline CDR1 reads MGHRA; CDR2 reads YSYEKL. This CDR3 has 18 residues. The CDR3 sequence is CASSKGTGRSYSNQPQHF. CDR3 DNA sequence: TGCGCCAGCAGCAAAGGGACAGGCCGTAGTTATAGCAATCAGCCCCAGCATTTT.

This chain's CDR3 is CATERDRVRRAPLHF. The CDR3 DNA is TGTGCCACCGAGAGGGACAGGGTTCGCAGGGCACCCCTCCACTTT. The rearrangement uses TRBV15 and TRBJ1-6; 9 bases fit TRBD1. Germline values: CDR1 LNHNV, CDR2 YYDKDF (reference sequence). This CDR3 is built from 15 residues. The ends lost 8 bases at V and 11 bases at J; junction bases unmatched: 13.

The table lists this clonotype with many counts. The DNA of the CDR3 is TGCGCCAGCAGCCAAGCTTCGGGTTACGAGCAGTACTTC. Protein product: CASSQASGYEQYF. The genes are TRBV4-3 and TRBJ2-7, with D uncertain. With 1 base removed from V and 4 bases from J, the gap between germline ends came to 8 bases. Germline lookup yields CDR1 LGHNA and CDR2 YSLEER. The CDR3 runs 13 residues.

The J gene is TRBJ2-7, the V gene TRBV7-3, with D possibly being TRBD2 (6 bases). V lost 3 bases and J lost 2, with 23 bases in between. The CDR3 is 18 residues long. CDR1 and CDR2 from the germline V gene are SGHTA and FQGTGA. The CDR3 DNA reads as TGTGCCAGCAGCTTTTGGCCCCCGGGACTTACGAAACCCTACGAGCAGTACTTC. Translation: CASSFWPPGLTKPYEQYF.

The rearrangement joins TRBV10-3 to TRBJ1-2, with TRBD1 matching over 9 bases. The CDR3 runs to 16 residues. V shed 5 bases, J shed 1 base, and the junction held 8 bases outside the gene matches. Germline V gives CDR1 ENHRY, CDR2 SYGVKD. The CDR3 spells CAISRLDRGVNYGYTF. The CDR3 DNA follows: TGTGCCATCAGTCGCCTGGACAGGGGTGTTAACTATGGCTACACCTTC.

J is TRBJ2-3 and V is TRBV9; D gene ambiguous. V lost 4 bases to trimming and J lost 4 bases, with 10 bases between them. Per the germline V gene, CDR1 is SGDLS and CDR2 is YYNGEE. The CDR3 runs to 13 residues. CDR3 nucleotides: TGTGCCAGCAGCTTACTAAGGGCAGATACGCAGTATTTT. This gives the protein CASSLLRADTQYF. The full variable domain, rest sourced from reference TRBV9 and TRBJ2-3, is DSGVTQTPKHLITATGQRVTLRCSPRSGDLSVYWYQQSLDQGLQFLIQYYNGEERAKGNILERFSAQQFPDLHSELNLSSLELGDSALYFCASSLLRADTQYFGPGTRLTVL.

The chain links TRBV7-9 to TRBJ1-2; D not resolved. CDR3 length: 13 residues. V lost 6 bases and J 5 bases, leaving 13 bases between the germline ends. Germline V gene data show CDR1 as SEHNR and CDR2 as FQNEAQ (reference sequence). The CDR3 loop reads CASRPEEDYGYTF. The DNA for the CDR3 is TGTGCCAGCAGACCGGAAGAAGATTATGGCTACACCTTC.

This chain links TRBV20-1 with TRBJ1-1; D may be TRBD1 (5 bases). CDR1 and CDR2 (germline): DFQATT, SNEGSKA (reference sequence). Trimming shortened V by 5 bases and J by 3 bases, and 16 bases separated the two germline ends. This CDR3 comprises 14 residues. The chain's CDR3 is CSAPPVQGHTEAFF. CDR3 in DNA: TGCAGTGCTCCCCCGGTCCAGGGTCACACTGAAGCTTTCTTT.

About this clonotype: Since a much larger clone is just one base distant, this may be a read error. The chain employs TRBV7-7 and TRBJ2-5; 7 bases align to TRBD2. This CDR3 region has 16 residues. Germline CDR1 SSHAT, CDR2 FNYEAQ (reference sequence). CDR3 amino acids: CTSSQGIRRGQETQYF. CDR3 nucleotides: TGTACCAGCAGCCAAGGCATCCGGCGGGGGCAAGAGACCCAGTACTTC.

V is TRBV7-2 and J is TRBJ2-7; D remains ambiguous. Trimming pared 6 bases from V and 8 bases from J, leaving 17 bases between. The germline V gene encodes CDR1 SGHTA and CDR2 FQGNSA. This CDR3 region has 13 residues. The CDR3 DNA reads TGTGCCAGCAGATTTGGGCCAGCGTACAAGCAGTACTTC. This gives the protein CASRFGPAYKQYF. The full variable domain, completed using reference TRBV7-2 and TRBJ2-7, is GAGVSQSPSNKVTEKGKDVELRCDPISGHTALYWYRQSLGQGLEFLIYFQGNSAPDKSGLPSDRFSAERTGGSVSTLTIQRTQQEDSAVYLCASRFGPAYKQYFGPGTRLTVT.

Notes on this clonotype: One junction end does not reproduce the germline sequence, and a read error may be involved. This sequence joins TRBV10-3 and TRBJ2-7; D is unclear. Germline assignment: CDR1 ENHRY and CDR2 SYGVKD. CDR3 size: 14 residues. The CDR3 DNA sequence: TGTGCCAGCAGTTACTCAGCCGGCCCCTACGAGCAGTACTTC. Translating it yields CASSYSAGPYEQYF.

This clonotype has just a few counts. The rearrangement links TRBV5-6 to TRBJ1-4; D gene unclear. Germline-derived CDR1 and CDR2 are SGHDT and YYEEEE. The CDR3 runs to 17 residues. Trimming took off 0 bases at V and 0 bases at J, with 12 bases between the two ends. The CDR3 loop is CASSLVDERATNEKLFF. As DNA, the CDR3 is TGTGCCAGCAGCTTGGTTGACGAGAGGGCAACTAATGAAAAACTGTTTTTT.

In its sample, this clonotype was seen many times. V and J are TRBV5-1 and TRBJ1-4; D is perhaps TRBD1 (6 bases). CDR1 and CDR2 from the germline V gene are SGHRS and YFSETQ. The CDR3 totals 16 residues. Trimming removed 0 bases at V and 0 bases at J, with 9 bases between. This CDR3 reads CASSLDRAATNEKLFF. The CDR3 coding sequence is TGCGCCAGCAGCTTGGACAGGGCGGCAACTAATGAAAAACTGTTTTTT.

Concerning this clonotype: The junction departs from the called germline gene at one end, perhaps through a read error. The chain recombines TRBV5-4 with TRBJ1-1; the D gene is possibly TRBD1 (5 bases). Per germline, CDR1 SGHNT and CDR2 YYREEE (reference sequence). CDR3 length: 14 amino acids. CDR3 DNA: TGTGCCAGCAGCCCCCCGGGACGGAACACTAAAGCTTTCTTT. Translation gives CASSPPGRNTKAFF.

This clonotype came up many times. The chain uses TRBV10-3 and TRBJ2-7, with a weak D call TRBD2 (6 bases). Trimming removed 7 bases from V and 6 bases from J, with 19 bases in between. The germline V gene has CDR1 ENHRY and CDR2 SYGVKD. The CDR3 runs 14 residues. The CDR3: CAIKPGLPVPEQYF. DNA of the CDR3: TGTGCCATCAAGCCGGGACTCCCCGTTCCCGAGCAGTACTTC.

The chain employs TRBV20-1 and TRBJ1-6; 7 bases map to TRBD1. The CDR3 spans 17 residues. Germline V gives CDR1 DFQATT, CDR2 SNEGSKA (reference sequence). J lost 6 bases, V lost 0 bases, and 11 bases had no gene match. CDR3 in amino acids: CSARDPTGVGGNSPLHF. The CDR3 DNA sequence: TGCAGTGCTAGAGACCCCACAGGGGTCGGGGGTAATTCACCCCTCCACTTT.

With regard to this clonotype: The missing conserved phenylalanine or tryptophan at the end of this CDR3 makes a read error likely. The DNA is omitted, as the CDR3 cannot be located on it reliably, and the CDR3 follows TCRdb's listing. The J gene is TRBJ2-7, the V gene TRBV5-1; TRBD1 is the table's D call and was not checked against the DNA. Ends included, the CDR3 has 8 residues. Germline loops: CDR1 SGHRS, CDR2 YFSETQ. The CDR3 region is CASSQPGD.

The chain couples TRBV4-1 to TRBJ2-5; TRBD2 matches 8 bases. Germline V gene lookup returns CDR1 MGHRA and CDR2 YSYEKL. The V gene end was trimmed by 2 bases and the J gene end by 4 bases; junction bases not matched to a gene: 9. This CDR3 has 16 residues. CDR3 DNA: TGCGCCAGCAGCCAATGGGGCGGGAGGTCACCAGAGACCCAGTACTTC. The encoded protein is CASSQWGGRSPETQYF.